Reported below is one T cell receptor (beta chain). These data belong to a study of blood T cell repertoires in COVID-19. For the study at large: Spain, Italy and the United States supplied samples that represented acute and convalescent COVID-19. From T cells, B-cell-depleted T cells, or PBMCs came the material, which was cDNA or gDNA.

How the authors handled the data: Amplifying reference gene primers gave estimates of nucleated cell counts. Generated by immunoSEQ multiplex PCR, the TCRdb table keeps only in-frame clones and is missing some. Clone size and V and J calls were adopted from that table, with D and trimming inferred from the DNA. Among about 45,000 clones listed, around 85% were seen once. CDR1 and CDR2 (germline): SSHAT, FNYEAQ (reference sequence). V dropped 4 bases and J dropped 2; count of bases not matched to a gene: 6. CDR3 length equals 15 residues. The source of this sequence is a man aged 50-60 years with active COVID-19. Sequencing was performed on peripheral blood. The V gene is TRBV7-7, the J gene TRBJ2-5, with TRBD1 matching 8 bases. CDR3 DNA sequence: TGTGCCAGCAGCTACAGGGGGTTCGGGCAAGAGACCCAGTACTTC. It specifies CASSYRGFGQETQYF.